Below, 10 T cell receptor beta chains from the same sample are listed, as sequenced in a study of cytomegalovirus exposure and HLA in healthy donors. The PCR made use of 60 Vbeta and 13 Jbeta primers. Clones were read by immunoSEQ multiplex PCR, and TCRdb kept only the in-frame ones, dropping some. Among some 120,000 clones, 70% to 80% were seen once, and the ten largest hold approximately 8.2%. The sequenced sample was PBMCs. These receptors were taken from a woman aged 35 to 49 in good health and CMV-seropositive.

The V call is TRBV19, the J call TRBJ2-1; the match to TRBD1 covers 7 bases. J lost 4 bases, V lost 8 bases, and 8 bases had no gene match. The CDR3 loop spans 14 amino acids. CDR1 LNHDA and CDR2 SQIVND come from the germline V gene (reference sequence). The CDR3 coding sequence is TGTGCCAGTGCGACAGGGAGCGAGTACAATGAGCAGTTCTTC. This codes for CASATGSEYNEQFF.

Here the CDR3 reads CASSLRQGGNTEAFF. In nucleotides, the CDR3 is TGTGCCAGCAGCTTACGACAGGGGGGGAACACTGAAGCTTTCTTT. The V call is TRBV11-1, the J call TRBJ1-1; 9 bases line up with TRBD1. V shed 2 bases and J 1 base; nucleotides not matched to a gene: 2. The CDR3 has 15 amino acids. Germline V gene lookup returns CDR1 SGHAT and CDR2 FQDESV (reference sequence).

The table lists this clone with a count of one. DNA of the CDR3: TGTGCCAGTACCCCGGGAGGGAATGAAAAACTGTTTTTT. It encodes CASTPGGNEKLFF. The rearrangement joins TRBV19 to TRBJ1-4; D unclear. Trimming cost V 7 bases and J 5 bases, with 11 bases left between them. Germline V gene data show CDR1 as LNHDA and CDR2 as SQIVND (reference sequence). The CDR3 is 13 residues long.

This chain joins TRBV5-6 and TRBJ2-5; 11 nucleotides agree with TRBD2. Germline loops: CDR1 SGHDT, CDR2 YYEEEE. The CDR3 runs 19 residues. After removal of 0 bases from V and 0 bases from J, the junction contained 10 bases not matched to a gene. The CDR3 nucleotides read TGTGCCAGCAGCTTGGGAACTAGCGGGGGACCTAGTTACCAAGAGACCCAGTACTTC. Protein product: CASSLGTSGGPSYQETQYF.

Details on this clone: Other DNA sequences in this specimen translate into the identical CDR3. This chain links TRBV7-2 with TRBJ1-2; 7 bases align to TRBD1. With V trimmed by 5 bases and J by 4 bases, 4 bases remained unmatched. Germline V lookup: CDR1 SGHTA, CDR2 FQGNSA. This CDR3 spans 13 amino acids. The DNA of the CDR3 is TGTGCCAGCAGCCTTGGACAGGTCTATGGCTACACCTTC. Its protein is CASSLGQVYGYTF.

Only a few counts were recorded for this clone. The V and J genes are TRBV4-2 and TRBJ2-3; D not certain. V gave up 3 bases and J gave up 5 bases, with 9 bases separating them. Germline-derived CDR1 and CDR2 are LGHNA and YNFKEQ. The length of the CDR3 is 13 residues. The CDR3 here is CASSHDKLDTQYF. CDR3 DNA: TGTGCCAGCAGCCATGACAAGCTAGATACGCAGTATTTT.

The chain is built from TRBV18 and TRBJ1-2; D remains ambiguous. This CDR3 is built from 15 residues. Trimming cost V 2 bases and J 4 bases, with 14 bases left between them. In germline, CDR1 is KGHSH, CDR2 LQKENI. This CDR3 is CASSPAEATTYGYTF. The CDR3 DNA is TGTGCCAGCTCACCAGCAGAGGCGACTACCTATGGCTACACCTTC.

This chain uses TRBV5-1 with TRBJ1-6; D uncertain. V gave up 4 bases and J gave up 8 bases, with 16 bases separating them. This CDR3 is 15 amino acids long. From germline, CDR1 is SGHRS and CDR2 YFSETQ. In DNA form, the CDR3 reads TGCGCCAGCAGCCTGACGGGCACGCGGGATTCACCCCTCCACTTT. Amino acid sequence: CASSLTGTRDSPLHF.

J is TRBJ2-7 and V is TRBV5-1; 8 positions match TRBD1. The CDR3 has 15 amino acids. Germline CDR1 and CDR2: SGHRS and YFSETQ. Unmatched junction bases numbered 13, after V lost 4 bases and J lost 7 bases. DNA for the CDR3: TGCGCCAGCAGCCCCGGCGGCAGGGGGCCCTGGGAGCAGTACTTC. Translating it yields CASSPGGRGPWEQYF.

The V and J genes are TRBV5-1 and TRBJ2-3, with D possibly matching TRBD2 (6 bases). The CDR3 covers 16 residues. Germline V gives CDR1 SGHRS, CDR2 YFSETQ. V lost 0 bases, J lost 2 bases, and 13 bases lay in between. The CDR3 coding sequence is TGCGCCAGCAGCTTGGTAGGACGGGGGAACACAGATACGCAGTATTTT. This sequence encodes CASSLVGRGNTDTQYF. The variable domain in full, with the rest retrieved from reference TRBV5-1 and TRBJ2-3, is KAGVTQTPRYLIKTRGQQVTLSCSPISGHRSVSWYQQTPGQGLQFLFEYFSETQRNKGNFPGRFSGRQFSNSRSEMNVSTLELGDSALYLCASSLVGRGNTDTQYFGPGTRLTVL.